In its sample, the clone carrying this T cell receptor (beta chain) was seen once. This sample includes further DNA sequences coding for the same CDR3. The data belong to a study of CD8+ T cells in alopecia areata. Investigators isolated RNA and reverse transcribed it into cDNA to act as the sequencing template. Using immunoSEQ multiplex PCR, the repertoire was profiled, and TCRdb retains in-frame clones only, with some absent. The table records 200,000 to 250,000 clones, roughly two fifths of them present only once. The treatment here: oral pan-JAK inhibitor, 5-10 mg twice daily. Specimen: CD4+ T cells sorted from blood, collected between weeks 30 and 35, from a patient treated with tofacitinib. This clonotype was obtained from a human donor with alopecia areata.

CDR3 sequence: CASSVGGETQYF. CDR3 in DNA: TGTGCCAGCAGCGTAGGGGGTGAGACCCAGTACTTC. This chain links TRBV9 with TRBJ2-5; D remains ambiguous. The CDR3 sequence is 12 residues long. Trimming shortened V by 0 bases and J by 5 bases, and 5 bases separated the two germline ends. CDR1 is SGDLS and CDR2 is YYNGEE in the germline V gene.